Listed here are 18 T cell receptor beta chains from one sample, sequenced in a study of cytomegalovirus exposure and HLA in healthy donors. The study ran its PCR with 60 Vbeta and 13 Jbeta primers. Libraries were prepared by immunoSEQ multiplex PCR; TCRdb keeps only in-frame clonotypes and omits some of them. The sample records 150,000 to 200,000 clones, around 78% being singletons. Sequenced material: PBMCs. Receptors originate from a woman aged 25 to 39 in good health and CMV-seropositive.

The chain couples TRBV5-4 to TRBJ2-3; maybe TRBD2 (5 bases). Per germline, CDR1 SGHNT and CDR2 YYREEE (reference sequence). Trimming left V 4 bases short and J 4 bases short, with 19 bases between. The CDR3 is 16 amino acids. The CDR3 DNA reads as TGTGCCAGCAGCCCCTGGCGAGCGGAAAGTGCAGATACGCAGTATTTT. This translates into CASSPWRAESADTQYF.

This chain connects TRBV2 to TRBJ2-1, with 7 bases lining up with TRBD2. This CDR3 is built from 15 residues. Germline assignment: CDR1 SNHLY and CDR2 FYNNEI. V was clipped by 1 base and J by 7 bases; unmatched bases: 7. CDR3 DNA: TGTGCCAGCAGTGAAGTTCCAGCGGGGAGGAATGAGCAGTTCTTC. Amino acid sequence: CASSEVPAGRNEQFF.

CDR3 residues: CASSVGQRNYGYTF. The CDR3 coding sequence is TGTGCCAGCAGTGTAGGACAGAGAAACTATGGCTACACCTTC. The gene calls are TRBV2 and TRBJ1-2; D is perhaps TRBD1 (6 bases). Trimming took off 4 bases at V and 2 bases at J, with 11 bases between the two ends. The CDR3 spans 14 residues. Germline CDR1 SNHLY, CDR2 FYNNEI.

The V gene is TRBV6-6, the J gene TRBJ2-5; 7 bases agree with TRBD2. The CDR3 has 15 residues. Looked up from germline, CDR1 is MNHNY and CDR2 is SVGAGI (reference sequence). J gave up 3 bases and V 2 bases, and 6 bases lay outside the gene matches. The CDR3 nucleotides read TGTGCCAGCAGTTACCCCATTCGGGGGGAAGAGACCCAGTACTTC. Protein product: CASSYPIRGEETQYF.

This chain uses TRBV7-2 with TRBJ1-2, with TRBD1 as a possible D gene (5 bases). Trimming removed 5 bases at V and 8 bases at J, with 18 bases between. The CDR3 sequence is 14 residues long. In germline, CDR1 is SGHTA, CDR2 FQGNSA. The chain's CDR3 is CASSPTRGIEGYTF. The CDR3 region has the DNA TGTGCCAGCAGCCCTACCCGGGGGATCGAGGGCTACACCTTC.

As regards this clone: An end of the junction does not agree with germline; a read error may underlie this. This chain connects TRBV7-8 to TRBJ2-7; 9 nucleotides align to TRBD1. Germline V lookup: CDR1 SGHVS, CDR2 FQNEAQ. The CDR3 loop spans 12 amino acids. CDR3 amino acids: CASSFAGTGLAF. CDR3 nucleotides: TGTGCCAGCAGCTTTGCCGGGACAGGGTTGGCATTC.

The sample holds one count of this clone. The chain has TRBV7-9 and TRBJ1-5; D might be TRBD1 (6 bases). CDR3 size: 16 residues. V lost 6 bases, J lost 1 base, and 16 bases lay in between. Looked up from germline, CDR1 is SEHNR and CDR2 is FQNEAQ (reference sequence). The CDR3 here is CASRPGAWVSNQPQHF. Written as DNA, the CDR3 is TGTGCCAGCAGGCCAGGGGCCTGGGTGAGCAATCAGCCCCAGCATTTT.

This chain links TRBV5-4 with TRBJ2-5; maybe TRBD1 (5 bases). The CDR3 sequence is 15 residues long. The V gene lost 4 bases and the J gene lost 3 bases, with 16 bases spanning the gap. Germline V gene data show CDR1 as SGHNT and CDR2 as YYREEE (reference sequence). The CDR3 bases are TGTGCCAGCAGCCCCCAGACAGTGATGGAAGAGACCCAGTACTTC. The encoded protein is CASSPQTVMEETQYF.

This CDR3 is CASSSLGQVTQYF. CDR3 DNA: TGTGCCAGCAGCTCCCTCGGACAGGTGACCCAGTACTTC. V is TRBV7-2 and J is TRBJ2-5; 7 nucleotides match TRBD1. The CDR3 spans 13 residues. Germline V gene data show CDR1 as SGHTA and CDR2 as FQGNSA. V lost 4 bases, J lost 7 bases, and 6 bases stayed unmatched.

The chain couples TRBV9 to TRBJ2-7, with 10 bases matching TRBD2. V lost 3 bases and J lost 3; bases outside the gene matches: 0. CDR1 and CDR2 (germline): SGDLS, YYNGEE. CDR3 length: 13 residues. The CDR3 loop is CASSASGSYEQYF. In nucleotides, the CDR3 is TGTGCCAGCAGCGCTAGCGGGAGCTACGAGCAGTACTTC. Using reference TRBV9 and TRBJ2-7 for the parts outside the CDR3, the full variable domain is DSGVTQTPKHLITATGQRVTLRCSPRSGDLSVYWYQQSLDQGLQFLIQYYNGEERAKGNILERFSAQQFPDLHSELNLSSLELGDSALYFCASSASGSYEQYFGPGTRLTVT.

The gene calls are TRBV25-1 and TRBJ2-5; TRBD2 aligns across 9 bases. The CDR3 is made up of 17 amino acids. The germline CDR1 and CDR2 sequences are MGHDK and SYGVNS. V was pared by 1 base and J by 5 bases, with 11 bases of the junction left unmatched. Here the CDR3 reads CASSESVRRGGWETQYF. CDR3 bases: TGTGCCAGCAGTGAATCTGTGCGGCGGGGGGGCTGGGAGACCCAGTACTTC.

The V and J genes are TRBV25-1 and TRBJ2-1; 7 positions agree with TRBD2. Germline CDR1 and CDR2: MGHDK and SYGVNS. This CDR3 contains 16 residues. J gave up 7 bases and V 3 bases, and 12 bases lay outside the gene matches. Here the CDR3 DNA reads TGTGCCAGCAGTGACTCTAGCGGAGGTCCATGGAATGAGCAGTTCTTC. Amino acid sequence: CASSDSSGGPWNEQFF.

This clone was picked up one time. The chain carries TRBV7-2 and TRBJ1-4, with 10 bases matching TRBD1. Looked up from germline, CDR1 is SGHTA and CDR2 is FQGNSA. V gave up 5 bases and J gave up 7 bases; unmatched junction bases: 10. The length of the CDR3 is 16 residues. The CDR3 DNA is TGTGCCAGCAGCCCCAGTCCGGACAGGGGGGGTGAAAAACTGTTTTTT. Amino acids: CASSPSPDRGGEKLFF.

The rearrangement links TRBV5-1 to TRBJ2-1, with 10 bases matching TRBD1. CDR3 length: 16 amino acids. Germline trimming cut 0 bases from V and 4 bases from J; bases unmatched to any gene: 4. CDR1 is SGHRS, CDR2 YFSETQ, per germline. The CDR3 coding sequence is TGCGCCAGCAGCTTGGGGACAGGGGGAGGTTACAATGAGCAGTTCTTC. It is translated as CASSLGTGGGYNEQFF.

This sequence joins TRBV19 and TRBJ1-5, with a possible D match to TRBD1 (5 bases). Germline CDR1 reads LNHDA; CDR2 reads SQIVND (reference sequence). The CDR3 has 16 residues. V gave up 8 bases and J gave up 7 bases, with 24 bases separating them. The CDR3 sequence: CASGRPQGAPTQPQHF. The CDR3 nucleotides read TGTGCCAGTGGGCGCCCACAAGGGGCCCCTACCCAGCCCCAGCATTTT. Complete variable domain (other parts from reference TRBV19 and TRBJ1-5): DGGITQSPKYLFRKEGQNVTLSCEQNLNHDAMYWYRQDPGQGLRLIYYSQIVNDFQKGDIAEGYSVSREKKESFPLTVTSAQKNPTAFYLCASGRPQGAPTQPQHFGDGTRLSIL.

V usage is TRBV7-9 and J usage is TRBJ1-3; D gene ambiguous. Trimming stripped 0 bases from V and 0 bases from J, with 12 bases between. CDR1 is SEHNR and CDR2 is FQNEAQ in the germline V gene (reference sequence). The CDR3 extends over 17 amino acids. CDR3 coding DNA: TGTGCCAGCAGCTTAGCATCGGTACGCGCCTCTGGAAACACCATATATTTT. This codes for CASSLASVRASGNTIYF.

The chain employs TRBV6-6 and TRBJ2-7; 8 bases line up with TRBD2. This CDR3 region has 16 residues. Unmatched junction bases numbered 10, after V lost 2 bases and J lost 4 bases. Germline assignment: CDR1 MNHNY and CDR2 SVGAGI (reference sequence). CDR3 DNA sequence: TGTGCCAGCAGTTACCCCAGGGGCGGGGGGACTTACGAGCAGTACTTC. This sequence encodes CASSYPRGGGTYEQYF.

This clone was recorded a few times. The CDR3 loop reads CASSSTGGLLNTGELFF. The CDR3 nucleotides are TGCGCCAGCAGCTCAACAGGGGGCTTGCTTAACACCGGGGAGCTGTTTTTT. This rearrangement joins TRBV5-1 to TRBJ2-2, with TRBD1 identical over 9 bases. Germline V gene lookup returns CDR1 SGHRS and CDR2 YFSETQ. CDR3 size: 17 residues. The V gene end was trimmed by 3 bases and the J gene end by 2 bases; junction bases not matched to a gene: 8.